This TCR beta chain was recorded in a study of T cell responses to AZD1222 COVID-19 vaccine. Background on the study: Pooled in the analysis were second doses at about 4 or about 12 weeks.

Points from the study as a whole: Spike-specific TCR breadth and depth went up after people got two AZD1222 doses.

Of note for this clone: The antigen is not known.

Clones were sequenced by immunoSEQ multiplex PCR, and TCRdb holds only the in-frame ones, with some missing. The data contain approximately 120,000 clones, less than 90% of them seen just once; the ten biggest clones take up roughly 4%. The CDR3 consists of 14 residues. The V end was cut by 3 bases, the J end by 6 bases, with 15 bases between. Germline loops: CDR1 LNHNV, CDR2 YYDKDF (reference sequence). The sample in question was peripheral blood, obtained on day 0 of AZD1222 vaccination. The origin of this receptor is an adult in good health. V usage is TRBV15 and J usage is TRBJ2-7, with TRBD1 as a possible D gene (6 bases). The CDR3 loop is CATSSLPTRGEQYF. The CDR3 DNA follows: TGTGCCACCAGCAGCTTACCCACCAGGGGCGAGCAGTACTTC.